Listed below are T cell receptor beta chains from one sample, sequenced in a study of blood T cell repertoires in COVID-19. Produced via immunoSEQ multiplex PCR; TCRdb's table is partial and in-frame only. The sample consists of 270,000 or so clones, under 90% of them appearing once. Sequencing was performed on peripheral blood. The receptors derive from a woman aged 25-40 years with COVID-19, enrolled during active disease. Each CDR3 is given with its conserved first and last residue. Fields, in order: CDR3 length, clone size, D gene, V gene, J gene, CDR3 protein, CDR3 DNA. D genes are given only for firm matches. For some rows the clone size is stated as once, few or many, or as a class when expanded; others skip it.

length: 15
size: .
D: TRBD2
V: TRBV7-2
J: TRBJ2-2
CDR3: CASKRRGGPSGELFF
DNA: TGTGCCAGCAAACGCCGGGGGGGGCCGAGCGGGGAGCTGTTTTTT

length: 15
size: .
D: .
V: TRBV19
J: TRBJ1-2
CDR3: CASSITLEGYYGYTF
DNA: TGTGCCAGTAGTATTACCCTCGAGGGCTACTATGGCTACACCTTC

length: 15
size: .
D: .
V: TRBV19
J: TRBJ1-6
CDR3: CASSNGVGGSSPLHF
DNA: TGTGCCAGTAGTAATGGGGTCGGGGGGTCTTCACCCCTCCACTTT

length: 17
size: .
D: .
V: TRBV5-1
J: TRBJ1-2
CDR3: CASSLAIGAGANYGYTF
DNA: TGCGCCAGCAGCTTGGCTATAGGGGCAGGGGCCAACTATGGCTACACCTTC

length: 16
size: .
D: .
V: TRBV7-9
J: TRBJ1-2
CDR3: CASSFAGGRGAGGYTF
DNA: TGTGCCAGCAGCTTCGCGGGGGGCCGGGGGGCCGGTGGCTACACCTTC

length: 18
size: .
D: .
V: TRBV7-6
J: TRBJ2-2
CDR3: CASSLDDRHHANTGELFF
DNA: TGTGCCAGCAGCTTAGACGACCGACATCATGCGAACACCGGGGAGCTGTTTTTT

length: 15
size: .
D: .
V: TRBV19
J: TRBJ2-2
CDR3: CASSPYGGYTGELFF
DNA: TGTGCCAGTAGCCCCTACGGGGGATACACCGGGGAGCTGTTTTTT

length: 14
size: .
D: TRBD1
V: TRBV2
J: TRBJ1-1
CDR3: CASTRDRRNTEAFF
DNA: TGTGCCAGCACCCGGGACAGGAGGAACACTGAAGCTTTCTTT

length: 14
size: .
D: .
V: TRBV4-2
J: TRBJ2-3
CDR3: CASSPFRDTDTQYF
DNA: TGTGCCAGCAGCCCTTTTCGAGACACAGATACGCAGTATTTT

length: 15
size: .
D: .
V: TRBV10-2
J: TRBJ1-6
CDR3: CASSSPGSYNSPLHF
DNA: TGCGCCAGCAGTTCCCCGGGCTCCTATAATTCACCCCTCCACTTT

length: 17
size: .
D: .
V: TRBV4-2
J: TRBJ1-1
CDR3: CASSQDPAAGENTEAFF
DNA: TGTGCCAGCAGCCAAGATCCGGCGGCAGGGGAGAACACTGAAGCTTTCTTT

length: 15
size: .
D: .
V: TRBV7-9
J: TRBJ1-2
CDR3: CASSGRARLGYGYTF
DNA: TGTGCCAGCAGCGGCAGGGCAAGGCTGGGCTATGGCTACACCTTC

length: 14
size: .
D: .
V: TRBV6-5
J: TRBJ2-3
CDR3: CASRSTGSTDTQYF
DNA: TGTGCCAGCAGATCGACAGGCAGCACAGATACGCAGTATTTT

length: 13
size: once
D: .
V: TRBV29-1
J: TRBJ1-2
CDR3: CSSTTRANYGYTF
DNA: TGCAGCTCGACGACAAGAGCTAACTATGGCTACACCTTC

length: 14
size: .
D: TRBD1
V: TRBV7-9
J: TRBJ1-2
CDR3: CASSPRGADYGYTF
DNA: TGTGCCAGCAGCCCCAGGGGGGCGGACTATGGCTACACCTTC

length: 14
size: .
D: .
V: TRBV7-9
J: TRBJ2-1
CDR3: CASSLVVIYNEQFF
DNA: TGTGCCAGCAGCTTAGTTGTTATCTACAATGAGCAGTTCTTC

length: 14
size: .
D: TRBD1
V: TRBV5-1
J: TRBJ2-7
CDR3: CASSPRGQAYEQYF
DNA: TGCGCCAGCAGCCCAAGGGGGCAGGCCTACGAGCAGTACTTC

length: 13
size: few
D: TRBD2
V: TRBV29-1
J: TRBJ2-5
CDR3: CSVVAGAAETQYF
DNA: TGCAGCGTCGTAGCGGGGGCGGCGGAGACCCAGTACTTC

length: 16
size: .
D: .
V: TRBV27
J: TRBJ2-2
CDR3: CASSFYQATNTGELFF
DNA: TGTGCCAGCAGTTTTTATCAGGCGACGAACACCGGGGAGCTGTTTTTT

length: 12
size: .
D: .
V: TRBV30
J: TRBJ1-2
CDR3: CAWERDKTDYTF
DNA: TGTGCCTGGGAAAGGGACAAAACCGACTACACCTTC

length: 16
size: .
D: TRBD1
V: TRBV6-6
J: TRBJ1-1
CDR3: CASSYSKVSGGLGAFF
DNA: TGTGCCAGCAGTTACTCGAAGGTGTCAGGGGGCCTAGGAGCTTTCTTT

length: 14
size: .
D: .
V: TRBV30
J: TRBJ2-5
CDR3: CAWGDIKVAETQYF
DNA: TGTGCCTGGGGAGACATTAAGGTAGCGGAGACCCAGTACTTC

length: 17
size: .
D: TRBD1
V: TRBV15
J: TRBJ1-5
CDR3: CATSSRDRGMGNQPQHF
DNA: TGTGCCACCAGCAGTCGGGACAGGGGTATGGGCAATCAGCCCCAGCATTTT

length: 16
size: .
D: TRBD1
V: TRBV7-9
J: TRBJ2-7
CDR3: CASSETSGQVRYEQYF
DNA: TGTGCCAGCAGCGAAACATCCGGACAGGTTAGGTACGAGCAGTACTTC

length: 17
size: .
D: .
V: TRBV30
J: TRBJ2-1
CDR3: CAWSVLRGGPLRDEQFF
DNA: TGTGCCTGGAGTGTACTCAGGGGCGGGCCTCTCCGGGATGAGCAGTTCTTC

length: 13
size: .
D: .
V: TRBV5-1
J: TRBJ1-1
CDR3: CASSLEGGPEAFF
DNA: TGCGCCAGCAGCTTGGAGGGCGGGCCTGAAGCTTTCTTT

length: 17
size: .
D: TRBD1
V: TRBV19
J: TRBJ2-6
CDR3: CASSMVQGATGANVLTF
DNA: TGTGCCAGTAGTATGGTGCAGGGGGCAACTGGGGCCAACGTCCTGACTTTC

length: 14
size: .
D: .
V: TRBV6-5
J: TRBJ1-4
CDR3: CASSYSGTRGKLFF
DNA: TGTGCCAGCAGTTATAGCGGGACCCGAGGAAAACTGTTTTTT

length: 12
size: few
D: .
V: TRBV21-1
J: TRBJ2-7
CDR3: CASRIKWRGQYF
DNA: TGTGCCAGCAGAATAAAATGGCGGGGTCAGTACTTC

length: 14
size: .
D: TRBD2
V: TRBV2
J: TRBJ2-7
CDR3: CASRIAGGGYEQYF
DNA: TGTGCCTCGAGAATAGCGGGGGGTGGGTACGAGCAGTACTTC

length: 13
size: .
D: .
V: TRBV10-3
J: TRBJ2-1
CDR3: CAIGGILYNEQFF
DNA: TGTGCCATCGGCGGGATCCTCTACAATGAGCAGTTCTTC

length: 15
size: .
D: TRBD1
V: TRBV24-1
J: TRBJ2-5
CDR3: CATSEGQGFRETQYF
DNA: TGTGCCACCAGCGAGGGACAGGGGTTCAGGGAGACCCAGTACTTC

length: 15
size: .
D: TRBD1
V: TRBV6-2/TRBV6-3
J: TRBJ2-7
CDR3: CASSYGGTGTYEQYF
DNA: TGTGCCAGCAGTTACGGGGGGACAGGGACGTACGAGCAGTACTTC

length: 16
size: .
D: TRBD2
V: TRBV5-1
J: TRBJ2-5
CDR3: CASSPIAGGYQETQYF
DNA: TGCGCCAGCAGCCCAATAGCGGGGGGGTACCAAGAGACCCAGTACTTC

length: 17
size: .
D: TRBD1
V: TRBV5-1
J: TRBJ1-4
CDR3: CASSLNSGTGGGEKLFF
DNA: TGCGCCAGCAGCCTAAACTCCGGGACAGGGGGCGGTGAAAAACTGTTTTTT

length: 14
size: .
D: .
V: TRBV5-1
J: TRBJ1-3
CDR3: CASSLAGPGNTIYF
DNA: TGCGCCAGCAGCTTGGCAGGGCCCGGAAACACCATATATTTT

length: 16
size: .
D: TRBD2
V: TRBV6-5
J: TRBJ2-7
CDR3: CASSYHSGGKSYEQYF
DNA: TGTGCCAGCAGTTACCACAGCGGGGGGAAGTCCTACGAGCAGTACTTC

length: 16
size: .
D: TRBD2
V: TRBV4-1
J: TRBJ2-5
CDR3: CASSQLLAGEEETQYF
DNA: TGCGCCAGCAGCCAACTACTAGCGGGGGAGGAAGAGACCCAGTACTTC

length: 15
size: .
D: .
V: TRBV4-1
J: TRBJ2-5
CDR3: CASSLFIGAQETQYF
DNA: TGCGCCAGCAGCCTCTTTATAGGAGCCCAAGAGACCCAGTACTTC

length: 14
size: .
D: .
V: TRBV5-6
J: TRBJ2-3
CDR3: CASSLSLAADTQYF
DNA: TGTGCCAGCAGCTTGTCACTAGCTGCAGATACGCAGTATTTT

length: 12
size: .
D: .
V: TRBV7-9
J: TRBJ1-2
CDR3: CASSFGADGYTF
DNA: TGTGCCAGCAGCTTTGGGGCTGATGGCTACACCTTC

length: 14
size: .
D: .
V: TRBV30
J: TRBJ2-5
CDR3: CAWSVGGPQETQYF
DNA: TGTGCCTGGAGCGTGGGGGGACCGCAAGAGACCCAGTACTTC

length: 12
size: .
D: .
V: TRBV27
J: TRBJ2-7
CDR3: CASSSTAYEQYF
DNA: TGTGCCAGCAGTTCTACTGCCTACGAGCAGTACTTC